The rows below give T cell receptor beta chains drawn from one sample of a study of T cell responses to AZD1222 COVID-19 vaccine. TCRdb's table, derived via immunoSEQ multiplex PCR, lists solely in-frame clones and lacks some. The table includes more than 50,000 clones, 70% to 90% detected once. The source was peripheral blood, collected on day 0 of AZD1222 vaccination. These receptors all stem from an adult in good health. Each CDR3 is given with its conserved first and last residue. The order of the fields is clone size, V gene, CDR3 protein. Expanded clones get a size class; other rows say once, few or many, or leave the size out.

- TRBV9 CASSLAGGPGELFF
- TRBV20-1 CSASDRGREQYF
- TRBV19 CASSIGSAPLGYTF
- TRBV7-3 CASSLIAGAFSGELFF
- TRBV6-1 CASSEALWASSGNTIYF
- TRBV6-1 CASSEAMKGLGTEAFF
- TRBV21-1 CASSKVGQGADTQYF
- TRBV19 CASSVGLDYGYTF
- TRBV4-2 CASSQDRGGLYTQYF
- TRBV18 CASSPARTDSPLHF
few TRBV5-4 CASSNGGNRGRTEAFF
- TRBV16 CASSLPRTRYGYTF
- TRBV10-3 CAARTGGTSEAFF
- TRBV4-1 CASSQDREQGQIKLFF
- TRBV19 CASTSGPGLNEKLFF